The 21 T cell receptor beta chains given below trace back to one sample, sequenced in a study of T cell repertoires in cytomegalovirus infection. No antigen is known for these receptors. MiXCR was run by TCRdb on the reads, yielding one entry per CDR3 protein. This table holds some 320,000 distinct CDR3 sequences, 25% to 30% found once. The source material was cultured PBMCs, sampled from culture after CMV antigen stimulation. These receptors were obtained from a human donor in good health (CMV status not recorded). Some clones in this sample may be carry-over from other donors' samples.

This clonotype has only a few counts. The chain combines TRBV5-4 with TRBJ2-1, with 10 nucleotides matching TRBD1. The junction had 0 bases not matched to a gene; V was cut back by 3 bases and J by 3 bases. Looked up from germline, CDR1 is SGHNT and CDR2 is YYREEE (reference sequence). The CDR3 has 14 amino acids. In nucleotides, the CDR3 is TGTGCCAGCAGCTGGGACAGGGGCTACAATGAGCAGTTCTTC. This codes for CASSWDRGYNEQFF.

The V gene is TRBV6-5, the J gene TRBJ1-6, with D hard to call. CDR3 size: 19 residues. V lost 0 bases to trimming and J lost 0 bases, with 15 bases between them. Germline-derived CDR1 and CDR2 are MNHEY and SVGAGI. The CDR3 spells CASSYSLFGSSSYNSPLHF. The CDR3 region has the DNA TGTGCCAGCAGTTACTCCCTCTTCGGCTCGAGCTCCTATAATTCACCCCTCCACTTT.

The sample holds a few counts of this clonotype. The chain combines TRBV7-9 with TRBJ2-3; unclear D gene. Germline-derived CDR1 and CDR2 are SEHNR and FQNEAQ (reference sequence). The CDR3 totals 14 residues. V shed 5 bases and J shed 2 bases, with 11 bases lying between them. The CDR3 loop is CASSQRALTDTQYF. In nucleotides, the CDR3 is TGTGCCAGCAGCCAAAGGGCTCTCACAGATACGCAGTATTTT.

Only a few counts were recorded for this clonotype. DNA of the CDR3: TGTGCCAGCAGCTTAGCTCCGGGACAGGGGTACGAGCAGTACTTC. This translates into CASSLAPGQGYEQYF. This chain joins TRBV7-3 and TRBJ2-7; 10 positions match TRBD1. CDR1 and CDR2 (germline): SGHTA, FQGTGA. The J segment lost 4 bases and the V segment lost 2 bases, leaving 5 bases of the junction unmatched. The CDR3 contains 15 residues.

This clonotype was picked up many times. This chain links TRBV12-3 or TRBV12-4 with TRBJ2-1; D remains unclear. The CDR3 extends over 13 amino acids. Trimming left V 3 bases short and J 4 bases short, with 7 bases between. Written as DNA, the CDR3 is TGTGCCAGCAGTTTGACGGGTTACAATGAGCAGTTCTTC. Translating gives CASSLTGYNEQFF.

The rearrangement joins TRBV7-3 to TRBJ2-3; tentatively, D is TRBD2 (6 bases). Germline assignment: CDR1 SGHTA and CDR2 FQGTGA. The CDR3 covers 14 residues. Trimming took 7 bases from V and 6 from J, leaving 17 bases between them. The CDR3 DNA is TGTGCCAGCACCCAGCCCGGGGGTGCGGATACGCAGTATTTT. Amino acid sequence: CASTQPGGADTQYF.

This clonotype was observed at least ten times. The chain recombines TRBV7-6 with TRBJ1-4; the match to TRBD1 covers 8 bases. Trimming at V came to 2 bases and at J to 7 bases, leaving 12 bases not matched to a gene. The germline CDR1 and CDR2 sequences are SGHVS and FNYEAQ. The CDR3 contains 17 residues. This CDR3 reads CASSLSIGQGALEKLFF. The CDR3, as DNA: TGTGCCAGCAGCTTATCAATCGGCCAGGGGGCGCTTGAAAAACTGTTTTTT.

This rearrangement joins TRBV6-1 to TRBJ1-5, with unresolved D. Germline V lookup: CDR1 MNHNS, CDR2 SASEGT. Trimming took off 2 bases at V and 11 bases at J, with 19 bases between the two ends. CDR3 length equals 15 residues. The CDR3 here is CASSEMSTSTNTQHF. DNA of the CDR3: TGTGCCAGCAGTGAAATGTCCACCAGTACTAATACCCAGCATTTT.

A few counts support this clonotype. The chain is built from TRBV18 and TRBJ1-5; 8 bases agree with TRBD1. V gave up 8 bases and J gave up 6 bases; unmatched junction bases: 12. This CDR3 contains 15 residues. Germline loops: CDR1 KGHSH, CDR2 LQKENI. This chain's CDR3 is CASSPATGGGQPQHF. The CDR3 DNA follows: TGTGCCAGCAGCCCGGCTACAGGGGGGGGTCAGCCCCAGCATTTT.

The V call is TRBV6-1, the J call TRBJ2-7; a possible D gene is TRBD2 (6 bases). Trimming shortened V by 5 bases and J by 2 bases, and 13 bases separated the two germline ends. CDR1 MNHNS and CDR2 SASEGT come from the germline V gene. The CDR3 spans 14 residues. CDR3 bases: TGTGCCAGCAGTCCACGGGGGATCGCCTACGAGCAGTACTTC. As protein: CASSPRGIAYEQYF.

The CDR3 DNA sequence: TGCAGTGCCCGCCTAGACTATGGCTACACCTTC. This translates into CSARLDYGYTF. J is TRBJ1-2 and V is TRBV20-1; D is unclear. Per the germline V gene, CDR1 is DFQATT and CDR2 is SNEGSKA (reference sequence). Trimming cost V 6 bases and J 3 bases, with 8 bases left between them. This CDR3 comprises 11 residues.

This clonotype was counted ten times or more. The gene calls are TRBV7-8 and TRBJ1-1; D is unclear. With 2 bases removed from V and 1 base from J, the gap between germline ends came to 11 bases. Germline-derived CDR1 and CDR2 are SGHVS and FQNEAQ. The CDR3 is 15 residues long. CDR3 DNA sequence: TGTGCCAGCAGCTTATCTCGTGATCGGAACACTGAAGCTTTCTTT. As protein: CASSLSRDRNTEAFF.

The chain has TRBV3-1 and TRBJ2-7, with a weak D call TRBD2 (6 bases). V dropped 1 base and J dropped 1 base, with 11 bases sitting between them. The CDR3 sequence is 15 residues long. Per germline, CDR1 LGHDT and CDR2 YNNKEL (reference sequence). CDR3 residues: CASSQGLGYSYEQYF. The DNA for the CDR3 is TGTGCCAGCAGCCAAGGACTAGGGTATTCCTACGAGCAGTACTTC.

The V call is TRBV7-8, the J call TRBJ1-4; a weak D match, TRBD1 (6 bases). This CDR3 comprises 18 residues. CDR1 is SGHVS, CDR2 FQNEAQ, per germline. Trimming shortened V by 5 bases and J by 0 bases, and 19 bases separated the two germline ends. CDR3 nucleotide sequence: TGTGCCAGCAGCCAAATAATACAGGGCGTTGCAACTAATGAAAAACTGTTTTTT. Translated: CASSQIIQGVATNEKLFF.

This clonotype was seen a handful of times. In DNA form, the CDR3 reads TGCAGCGGCTACCAGGAGCCGAACACTGAAGCTTTCTTT. Its protein product is CSGYQEPNTEAFF. The genes are TRBV29-1 and TRBJ1-1; D is uncertain. This CDR3 is 13 amino acids long. The V end lost 7 bases, the J end lost 1 base, and 13 bases lay between the germline ends. Germline V gives CDR1 SQVTM, CDR2 ANQGSEA.

Many counts were recorded for this clonotype. The gene calls are TRBV7-9 and TRBJ2-1; TRBD1 is a possible D gene (6 bases). CDR1 is SEHNR, CDR2 FQNEAQ, per germline (reference sequence). The length of the CDR3 is 16 residues. V was cut by 5 bases and J by 4 bases, with 18 bases left in between. This CDR3 is CASSPGRTRGYNEQFF. CDR3 nucleotide sequence: TGTGCCAGCAGCCCTGGTCGTACCAGGGGATACAATGAGCAGTTCTTC.

The V call is TRBV6-6, the J call TRBJ1-5; 11 nucleotides agree with TRBD1. The CDR3 extends over 13 amino acids. V shed 6 bases and J 9 bases; nucleotides not matched to a gene: 4. Germline loops: CDR1 MNHNY, CDR2 SVGAGI (reference sequence). CDR3 protein: CASRGTGGWPQHF. The CDR3 DNA reads TGTGCCAGCAGGGGGACAGGGGGATGGCCCCAGCATTTT.

This clonotype was counted at least ten times. The chain recombines TRBV7-9 with TRBJ2-1, with D perhaps matching TRBD2 (6 bases). The length of the CDR3 is 17 residues. With 5 bases removed from V and 5 bases from J, the gap between germline ends came to 22 bases. From germline, CDR1 is SEHNR and CDR2 FQNEAQ (reference sequence). The CDR3 loop reads CASSKAQPGLQHNEQFF. In DNA form, the CDR3 reads TGTGCCAGCAGCAAAGCCCAGCCGGGACTGCAACACAATGAGCAGTTCTTC.

CDR3: CASSEVYGTGANVLTF. CDR3 in DNA: TGTGCCAGCAGTGAGGTCTATGGCACTGGGGCCAACGTCCTGACTTTC. This rearrangement joins TRBV6-2 or TRBV6-3 to TRBJ2-6, with D uncertain. V lost 5 bases to trimming and J lost 2 bases, with 13 bases between them. CDR3 size: 16 residues. Germline assignment: CDR1 MNHEY and CDR2 SVGEGT.

This clonotype was counted between two and nine times. The chain carries TRBV27 and TRBJ2-7; TRBD1 aligns across 7 bases. Germline V gene lookup returns CDR1 MNHEY and CDR2 SMNVEV (reference sequence). The CDR3 extends over 14 amino acids. V was clipped by 5 bases and J by 2 bases; unmatched bases: 6. The CDR3: CASSKGQVTYEQYF. The CDR3 coding sequence is TGTGCCAGCAGTAAAGGACAGGTTACCTACGAGCAGTACTTC.

The chain employs TRBV7-2 and TRBJ2-6, with D maybe TRBD1 (6 bases). Trimming took 1 base from V and 2 from J, leaving 9 bases between them. The CDR3 sequence is 16 residues long. Germline V gives CDR1 SGHTA, CDR2 FQGNSA. CDR3 DNA sequence: TGTGCCAGCAGCTTAGGCCACAGGGCTGGGGCCAACGTCCTGACTTTC. It encodes CASSLGHRAGANVLTF.